This entry lists 24 T cell receptor beta chains sequenced from one sample in a study of neoadjuvant nivolumab and ipilimumab in lung cancer. The method was immunoSEQ multiplex PCR; TCRdb's version includes in-frame clones alone and lacks a portion of them. Counted here are about 7,300 clones, approximately 85% occurring once; the ten biggest clones make up under 7%. This specimen consisted of tumor tissue, obtained after neoadjuvant nivolumab, alone or with ipilimumab, at or shortly before surgery. These receptors were taken from an adult with non-small cell lung cancer.

V usage is TRBV12-5 and J usage is TRBJ1-2, with D possibly matching TRBD1 (5 bases). The V end was cut by 2 bases, the J end by 3 bases, with 7 bases between. CDR1 is LGHNT, CDR2 FRNRAP, per germline. This CDR3 is 13 amino acids long. CDR3 sequence (DNA): TGTGCTAGTGGTTTGCGGGACGACTATGGCTACACCTTC. This sequence encodes CASGLRDDYGYTF.

This clone occurred a few times. V is TRBV7-2 and J is TRBJ2-7; 11 bases match TRBD2. Germline V gene sequence: CDR1 SGHTA, CDR2 FQGNSA. The CDR3 consists of 14 residues. The V segment lost 4 bases and the J segment 6 bases; nucleotides outside the gene matches: 5. The CDR3 here is CASSSLLAGGEQYF. CDR3 sequence (DNA): TGTGCCAGCAGCTCCCTGCTAGCGGGGGGCGAGCAGTACTTC.

This chain uses TRBV5-5 with TRBJ1-2; D remains unclear. CDR3 length: 14 amino acids. V was cut by 1 base and J by 4 bases, with 11 bases left in between. CDR1 and CDR2 from the germline V gene are SGHKS and YYEKEE (reference sequence). The CDR3 region is CASSLFNSIYGYTF. The CDR3 DNA reads as TGTGCCAGCAGCTTGTTTAACAGCATCTATGGCTACACCTTC.

The chain employs TRBV27 and TRBJ2-1; D gene unclear. The CDR3 spans 12 residues. CDR1 MNHEY and CDR2 SMNVEV come from the germline V gene (reference sequence). The V end lost 8 bases, the J end lost 7 bases, and 12 bases lay between the germline ends. CDR3 loop: CASSEAKNEQFF. Written as DNA, the CDR3 is TGTGCCAGCTCCGAGGCTAAGAATGAGCAGTTCTTC.

This sequence joins TRBV30 and TRBJ1-5; D may be TRBD1 (5 bases). V shed 0 bases and J shed 5 bases, with 8 bases lying between them. The CDR3 totals 13 residues. Germline loops: CDR1 GTSNPN, CDR2 SVGIG (reference sequence). The CDR3 is CAWSVQGDQPQHF. The CDR3, as DNA: TGTGCCTGGAGTGTTCAGGGAGATCAGCCCCAGCATTTT.

In DNA form, the CDR3 reads TGCGCCAGCAGCTCGACTAGCGGGGGAAACTACAATGAGCAGTTCTTC. Translated, it gives CASSSTSGGNYNEQFF. This chain connects TRBV5-1 to TRBJ2-1, with 12 bases matching TRBD2. This CDR3 region has 16 residues. Trimming at V came to 3 bases and at J to 3 bases, leaving 4 bases not matched to a gene. CDR1 is SGHRS, CDR2 YFSETQ, per germline. Full variable domain (remainder filled in from reference TRBV5-1 and TRBJ2-1): KAGVTQTPRYLIKTRGQQVTLSCSPISGHRSVSWYQQTPGQGLQFLFEYFSETQRNKGNFPGRFSGRQFSNSRSEMNVSTLELGDSALYLCASSSTSGGNYNEQFFGPGTRLTVL.

The chain recombines TRBV5-4 with TRBJ2-5; D possibly uses TRBD1 or TRBD2 (6 bases each). Looked up from germline, CDR1 is SGHNT and CDR2 is YYREEE (reference sequence). V lost 5 bases and J lost 5, with 19 bases in between. This CDR3 region has 15 residues. The CDR3 protein is CASRSTTGRGETQYF. The CDR3 nucleotides read TGTGCCAGCAGATCTACGACAGGCCGGGGGGAGACCCAGTACTTC.

The rearrangement uses TRBV30 and TRBJ1-4, with unresolved D. CDR1 GTSNPN and CDR2 SVGIG come from the germline V gene (reference sequence). Between the trimmed V and J ends, which lost 2 bases and 10 bases, there was a span of 14 bases. The CDR3 is 13 residues long. CDR3 nucleotides: TGTGCCTGGAGTAGAGGGCAAATGAGAAAACTGTTTTTT. Encoded protein: CAWSRGQMRKLFF. Combining the CDR3 with reference TRBV30 and TRBJ1-4 gives the whole variable domain SQTIHQWPATLVQPVGSPLSLECTVEGTSNPNLYWYRQAAGRGLQLLFYSVGIGQISSEVPQNLSASRPQDRQFILSSKKLLLSDSGFYLCAWSRGQMRKLFFGSGTQLSVL.

The chain recombines TRBV5-1 with TRBJ2-7; 7 bases map to TRBD1. This CDR3 has 17 amino acids. Germline values: CDR1 SGHRS, CDR2 YFSETQ. With V trimmed by 3 bases and J by 5 bases, 17 bases remained unmatched. For the CDR3, the DNA is TGCGCCAGCAGCTCCCGTACCGGGACAGCCACCCGCAACGAGCAGTACTTC. It yields the protein CASSSRTGTATRNEQYF.

This clone came up once. The rearrangement joins TRBV6-1 to TRBJ2-7; TRBD1 matches 9 bases. This CDR3 region has 14 residues. Germline CDR1 MNHNS, CDR2 SASEGT. V shed 4 bases and J 5 bases; nucleotides not matched to a gene: 6. The CDR3 DNA is TGTGCCAGCAGTGGGACAGGGGATCCAAACGAGCAGTACTTC. Residues: CASSGTGDPNEQYF.

This sequence joins TRBV18 and TRBJ2-1; D unclear. This CDR3 region has 15 residues. V lost 8 bases, J lost 1 base, and 15 bases lay in between. CDR1 is KGHSH and CDR2 is LQKENI in the germline V gene. CDR3 DNA: TGTGCCAGCACCAGCCCAAGTACGTCCTACAATGAGCAGTTCTTC. This gives the protein CASTSPSTSYNEQFF.

This clone was counted between two and nine times. The rearrangement links TRBV14 to TRBJ2-5; the D gene could be TRBD1 or TRBD2 (5 bases each). The CDR3 is made up of 13 amino acids. Germline V CDR1 and CDR2: SGHDN, FVKESK. V dropped 4 bases and J dropped 4 bases, with 10 bases sitting between them. The CDR3 DNA is TGTGCCAGCAGCCGGGGGTTGGGAGAGACCCAGTACTTC. Its translation: CASSRGLGETQYF.

The chain combines TRBV4-2 with TRBJ2-2; maybe TRBD2 (5 bases). Trimming took 0 bases from V and 6 from J, leaving 14 bases between them. The CDR3 is 16 residues long. Germline V lookup: CDR1 LGHNA, CDR2 YNFKEQ. CDR3 amino acids: CASSQDWGSGPGELFF. In DNA form, the CDR3 reads TGTGCCAGCAGCCAAGATTGGGGAAGCGGCCCCGGGGAGCTGTTTTTT.

As regards this clone: Other DNA sequences in the sample encode the same CDR3. V is TRBV9 and J is TRBJ1-2; possibly TRBD1 for D (5 bases). Germline lookup yields CDR1 SGDLS and CDR2 YYNGEE. Trimming pared 0 bases from V and 1 base from J, leaving 13 bases between. CDR3 length equals 16 residues. CDR3 DNA sequence: TGTGCCAGCAGCGTAGGCGGGGGGACGGGTAACTATGGCTACACCTTC. Translation gives CASSVGGGTGNYGYTF.

The chain joins TRBV5-1 to TRBJ1-3; TRBD1 is a possible D gene (6 bases). Germline CDR1 and CDR2: SGHRS and YFSETQ. V lost 3 bases and J 0 bases, leaving 7 bases between the germline ends. The CDR3 consists of 14 residues. CDR3 nucleotides: TGCGCCAGCAGCTCACAGGGCTCTGGAAACACCATATATTTT. The encoded protein is CASSSQGSGNTIYF.

The V call is TRBV6-1, the J call TRBJ1-1; D not certain. The ends were cut back, 4 bases at V and 0 bases at J, with 9 bases in the middle. Germline values: CDR1 MNHNS, CDR2 SASEGT. This CDR3 spans 14 amino acids. DNA for the CDR3: TGTGCCAGCAGTGCATTCGGGATGAACACTGAAGCTTTCTTT. Its protein product is CASSAFGMNTEAFF.

The V call is TRBV6-1, the J call TRBJ2-1; weak D call: TRBD2 (5 bases). Trimming took off 2 bases at V and 15 bases at J, with 14 bases between the two ends. CDR1 MNHNS and CDR2 SASEGT come from the germline V gene. The CDR3 covers 12 residues. This CDR3 is CASSEWAGIGFF. CDR3 sequence (DNA): TGTGCCAGCAGTGAATGGGCCGGGATCGGGTTCTTC.

The chain uses TRBV29-1 and TRBJ2-5, with 10 bases identical to TRBD2. This CDR3 region has 17 residues. Looked up from germline, CDR1 is SQVTM and CDR2 is ANQGSEA. Trimming cost V 2 bases and J 1 base; bases outside gene matches: 10. CDR3 sequence: CSVELASGGSSQETQYF. The CDR3 coding sequence is TGCAGCGTTGAATTAGCTAGCGGGGGATCTTCCCAAGAGACCCAGTACTTC. The full variable domain, in which reference TRBV29-1 and TRBJ2-5 provide the parts outside the CDR3, is SAVISQKPSRDICQRGTSLTIQCQVDSQVTMMFWYRQQPGQSLTLIATANQGSEATYESGFVIDKFPISRPNLTFSTLTVSNMSPEDSSIYLCSVELASGGSSQETQYFGPGTRLLVL.

The V gene is TRBV30, the J gene TRBJ1-2; D ambiguous. Germline assignment: CDR1 GTSNPN and CDR2 SVGIG (reference sequence). The CDR3 covers 15 residues. With 2 bases removed from V and 2 bases from J, the gap between germline ends came to 15 bases. The chain's CDR3 is CAWSRPGGPNYGYTF. The CDR3 region has the DNA TGTGCCTGGAGTCGGCCGGGAGGGCCAAACTATGGCTACACCTTC.

J is TRBJ2-7 and V is TRBV5-5; no definite D call. This CDR3 has 15 amino acids. CDR1 and CDR2 from the germline V gene are SGHKS and YYEKEE (reference sequence). V gave up 0 bases and J gave up 3 bases, with 13 bases separating them. The DNA for the CDR3 is TGTGCCAGCAGCTTGGGCCTAACTTACCTCTACGAGCAGTACTTC. As protein: CASSLGLTYLYEQYF.

V usage is TRBV6-5 and J usage is TRBJ1-6, with D perhaps TRBD1 (5 bases). The germline V and J ends were trimmed by 5 bases and 7 bases, with 15 bases remaining between them. The CDR3 is 15 residues long. The germline V gene encodes CDR1 MNHEY and CDR2 SVGAGI. CDR3 loop: CASSTRSGVNSPLHF. CDR3 nucleotides: TGTGCCAGCAGTACCCGCTCGGGGGTAAATTCACCCCTCCACTTT.

V and J are TRBV10-3 and TRBJ2-7, with D hard to call. Germline V lookup: CDR1 ENHRY, CDR2 SYGVKD. The CDR3 is 12 residues long. The V end was cut by 3 bases, the J end by 7 bases, with 10 bases between. Here the CDR3 DNA reads TGTGCCATCAGTGACCCCGACAAGGAGCAGTACTTC. Translation: CAISDPDKEQYF.

This chain uses TRBV19 with TRBJ1-2; 10 nucleotides line up with TRBD1. J lost 5 bases, V lost 5 bases, and 8 bases had no gene match. The CDR3 extends over 15 amino acids. In germline, CDR1 is LNHDA, CDR2 SQIVND (reference sequence). The CDR3 coding sequence is TGTGCCAGTAGTCTCTCCGACAGGGGGCTGTATGGCTACACCTTC. It encodes CASSLSDRGLYGYTF.

CDR3 nucleotides: TGTGCCAGCAGTCCTGCCCCCTACGAGCAGTACTTC. Residues: CASSPAPYEQYF. The chain employs TRBV6-5 and TRBJ2-7; D gene unclear. Trimming left V 5 bases short and J 2 bases short, with 7 bases between. Germline V CDR1 and CDR2: MNHEY, SVGAGI. This CDR3 contains 12 residues.